The source of this T cell receptor beta chain is a study of blood T cell repertoires in COVID-19. Turning to the study itself: Samples representing acute and convalescent COVID-19 were sourced from the United States, Italy and Spain.

Cohort assignment relied on participant-reported clinical history. This clone was seen many times. CDR1 is SGHVS, CDR2 FNYEAQ, per germline. With 1 base removed from V and 6 bases from J, the gap between germline ends came to 13 bases. The CDR3 length is 16 residues. The authors' processing: Estimated nucleated cell counts came from reference gene primer amplification. Data came from immunoSEQ multiplex PCR; TCRdb stores just in-frame clones and leaves some out. The DNA gave D and trimming, while V, J and clone size come from that table. Of about 200,000 clones listed, roughly 87% are singletons. The sequencing sample was made of PBMCs or T cells enriched from blood (not recorded which). V usage is TRBV7-6 and J usage is TRBJ1-6; TRBD1 is a possible D gene (6 bases). The source of this sequence is a woman in her thirties who had recovered from COVID-19. DNA for the CDR3: TGTGCCAGCAGCTTAGGGCAGGGGCGGACTAATTCACCCCTCCACTTT. Protein sequence: CASSLGQGRTNSPLHF. Full variable domain (outside the CDR3, taken from reference TRBV7-6 and TRBJ1-6): GAGVSQSPRYKVTKRGQDVALRCDPISGHVSLYWYRQALGQGPEFLTYFNYEAQQDKSGLPNDRFSAERPEGSISTLTIQRTEQRDSAMYRCASSLGQGRTNSPLHFGNGTRLTVT.